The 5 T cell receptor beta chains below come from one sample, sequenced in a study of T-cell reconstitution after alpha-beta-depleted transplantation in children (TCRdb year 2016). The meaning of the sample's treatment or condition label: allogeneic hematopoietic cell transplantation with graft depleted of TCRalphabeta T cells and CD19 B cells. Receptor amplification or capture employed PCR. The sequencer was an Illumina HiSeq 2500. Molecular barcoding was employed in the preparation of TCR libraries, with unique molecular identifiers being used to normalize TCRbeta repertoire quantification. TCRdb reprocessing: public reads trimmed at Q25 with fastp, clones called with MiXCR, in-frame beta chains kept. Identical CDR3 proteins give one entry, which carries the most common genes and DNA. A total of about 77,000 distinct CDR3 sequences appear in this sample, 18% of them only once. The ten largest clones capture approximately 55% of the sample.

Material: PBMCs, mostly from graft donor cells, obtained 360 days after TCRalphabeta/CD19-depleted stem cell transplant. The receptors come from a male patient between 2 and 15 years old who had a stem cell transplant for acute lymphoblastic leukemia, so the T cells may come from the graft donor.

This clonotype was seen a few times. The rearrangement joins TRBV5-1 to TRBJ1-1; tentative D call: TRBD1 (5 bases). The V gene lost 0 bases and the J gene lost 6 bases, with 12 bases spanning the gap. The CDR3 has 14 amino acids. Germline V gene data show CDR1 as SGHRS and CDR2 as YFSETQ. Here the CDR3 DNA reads TGCGCCAGCAGCTTGGCAATAGGGGTCTCTGAAGCTTTCTTT. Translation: CASSLAIGVSEAFF.

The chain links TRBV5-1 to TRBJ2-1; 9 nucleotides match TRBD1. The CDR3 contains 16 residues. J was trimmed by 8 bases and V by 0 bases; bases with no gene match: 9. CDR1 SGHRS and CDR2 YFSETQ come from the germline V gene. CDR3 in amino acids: CASSLAGTGGQDEQFF. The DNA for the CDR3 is TGCGCCAGCAGCTTGGCCGGTACAGGGGGCCAGGATGAGCAGTTCTTC. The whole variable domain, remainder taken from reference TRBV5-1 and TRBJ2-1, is KAGVTQTPRYLIKTRGQQVTLSCSPISGHRSVSWYQQTPGQGLQFLFEYFSETQRNKGNFPGRFSGRQFSNSRSEMNVSTLELGDSALYLCASSLAGTGGQDEQFFGPGTRLTVL.

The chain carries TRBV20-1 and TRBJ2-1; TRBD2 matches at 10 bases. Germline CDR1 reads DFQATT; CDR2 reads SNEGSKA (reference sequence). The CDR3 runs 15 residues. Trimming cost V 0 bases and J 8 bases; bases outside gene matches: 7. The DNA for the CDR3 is TGCAGTGCTAGAGAGACAGGGACTAGCGAGGATGAGCAGTTCTTC. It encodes CSARETGTSEDEQFF.

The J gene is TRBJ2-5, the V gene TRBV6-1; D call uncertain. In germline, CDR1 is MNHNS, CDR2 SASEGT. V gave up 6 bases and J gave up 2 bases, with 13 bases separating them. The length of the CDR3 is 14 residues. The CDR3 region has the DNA TGTGCCAGCAGACGAACGACCAGACAAGAGACCCAGTACTTC. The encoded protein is CASRRTTRQETQYF.

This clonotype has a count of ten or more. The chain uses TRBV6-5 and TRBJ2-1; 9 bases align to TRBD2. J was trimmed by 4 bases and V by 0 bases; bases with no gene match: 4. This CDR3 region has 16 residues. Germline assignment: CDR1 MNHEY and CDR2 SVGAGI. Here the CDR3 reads CASSYSGTSRYNEQFF. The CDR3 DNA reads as TGTGCCAGCAGTTACTCCGGGACTAGCAGATACAATGAGCAGTTCTTC.